The 17 T cell receptor beta chains reported below all come from one sample, sequenced in a study of OX40 agonist ivuxolimab in advanced cancers. Using immunoSEQ multiplex PCR, the repertoire was profiled, and TCRdb retains in-frame clones only, with some absent. The table includes around 80,000 clones, roughly 80% detected once. Here the sequenced sample was CD4+ or CD8+ T cells sorted from blood, taken in a trial of the OX40 agonist ivuxolimab. The receptors originated from an adult with an advanced solid tumor such as melanoma, head and neck, liver or kidney cancer.

The chain has TRBV13 and TRBJ1-2, with D perhaps matching TRBD1 (6 bases). The germline gives CDR1 PRHDT, CDR2 FYEKMQ (reference sequence). With 4 bases removed from V and 7 bases from J, the gap between germline ends came to 13 bases. The CDR3 contains 13 residues. CDR3 sequence (DNA): TGTGCCAGCAGCTCCCTTGGGGGCGCTGGCTACACCTTC. Its protein is CASSSLGGAGYTF.

The CDR3 reads CASRRLDRGLRNKGYTF. The DNA for the CDR3 is TGTGCCAGCAGGCGGTTAGACAGGGGCCTAAGAAATAAGGGCTACACCTTC. This sequence joins TRBV21-1 and TRBJ1-2; TRBD1 is taken as the D call from the table, unchecked against the DNA. TRBV21-1 is given as a pseudogene. The CDR3 totals 17 residues.

CDR3 in amino acids: CASSESGDSYTGELFF. Written as DNA, the CDR3 is TGCGCCAGCAGTGAGTCGGGAGACAGTTACACCGGGGAGCTGTTTTTT. The chain joins TRBV10-2 to TRBJ2-2; either TRBD1 or TRBD2 may fit D (5 bases each). This CDR3 is built from 16 residues. Germline V gives CDR1 WSHSY, CDR2 SAAADI. The V gene lost 0 bases and the J gene lost 3 bases, with 11 bases spanning the gap.

As to this clone: Without the conserved terminal phenylalanine or tryptophan, this CDR3 likely stems from a read error. The DNA is omitted, as the CDR3 cannot be located on it reliably, and the CDR3 follows TCRdb's listing. This chain links TRBV20-1 with TRBJ1-2; whether TRBD1, the table's D call, matches the DNA was not checked. Germline CDR1 reads DFQATT; CDR2 reads SNEGSKA (reference sequence). Inclusive of both ends, the CDR3 amounts to 8 amino acids. CDR3 protein: CSAMASAL.

The chain has TRBV7-9 and TRBJ2-5; D may be TRBD1 (5 bases). Near its end, the DNA agrees better with TRBJ2-7, so the J call may be wrong. Germline CDR1 reads SEHNR; CDR2 reads FQNEAQ (reference sequence). The CDR3 consists of 15 residues. The CDR3 DNA follows: TGTGCCAGCAGCTTAGGTCCACAGGCCTCCTACGAGCAGTACTTC. This codes for CASSLGPQASYEQYF.

The gene calls are TRBV19 and TRBJ1-5; maybe TRBD1 (5 bases). The CDR3 runs 20 residues. The germline gives CDR1 LNHDA, CDR2 SQIVND (reference sequence). V lost 3 bases, J lost 0 bases, and 24 bases lay in between. The CDR3 is CASSITGIRGSATSNQPQHF. Written as DNA, the CDR3 is TGTGCCAGTAGTATTACCGGGATCCGGGGGAGCGCTACTAGCAATCAGCCCCAGCATTTT.

J is TRBJ2-7 and V is TRBV16; 7 nucleotides match TRBD1. The CDR3 sequence is 13 residues long. V shed 4 bases and J 6 bases; nucleotides not matched to a gene: 6. Germline loops: CDR1 KGHSY, CDR2 FQNENV. The CDR3 DNA reads as TGTGCCAGCAGCCCGACAGGGCTCGCCGAGCAGTACTTC. It yields the protein CASSPTGLAEQYF.

The chain recombines TRBV19 with TRBJ2-5; D is unclear. Trimming took off 5 bases at V and 5 bases at J, with 12 bases between the two ends. CDR1 LNHDA and CDR2 SQIVND come from the germline V gene (reference sequence). The CDR3 runs 13 residues. CDR3 sequence: CASSLRIRETQYF. The CDR3 DNA is TGTGCCAGTAGTTTACGGATTCGGGAGACCCAGTACTTC.

Points on this clone: The junction does not match germline at one end; this may be a read error. J is TRBJ2-1 and V is TRBV27, with D possibly matching TRBD2 (6 bases). The CDR3 has 15 amino acids. The germline CDR1 and CDR2 sequences are MNHEY and SMNVEV (reference sequence). CDR3 residues: CASSLSNGGYNEQFF. CDR3 DNA sequence: TGTGCCAGCAGTCTATCCAACGGGGGATACAATGAGCAGTTCTTC.

This chain connects TRBV28 to TRBJ2-7; the match to TRBD1 covers 7 bases. There are 15 residues in the CDR3. V lost 7 bases and J lost 2; bases outside the gene matches: 11. The germline V gene encodes CDR1 MDHEN and CDR2 SYDVKM. The CDR3 reads CASNGLNRGPYEQYV. CDR3 in DNA: TGTGCCAGCAATGGTCTGAACAGGGGACCCTACGAGCAGTACGTC.

This clone was recorded only once. The chain recombines TRBV4-2 with TRBJ1-1; no reliable D call. Germline values: CDR1 LGHNA, CDR2 YNFKEQ. The CDR3 has 15 amino acids. Trimming removed 0 bases from V and 1 base from J, with 9 bases in between. CDR3 in amino acids: CASSQESLGNTEAFF. Here the CDR3 DNA reads TGTGCCAGCAGCCAAGAATCGTTGGGGAACACTGAAGCTTTCTTT.

The chain is built from TRBV14 and TRBJ2-7; D gene uncertain. The CDR3 is 11 amino acids. Germline V gene data show CDR1 as SGHDN and CDR2 as FVKESK. The V end was cut by 1 base, the J end by 4 bases, with 2 bases between. The CDR3 DNA reads as TGTGCCAGCAGCCAAGTTTACGAGCAGTACTTC. This translates into CASSQVYEQYF.

This rearrangement joins TRBV25-1 to TRBJ2-3; 8 bases map to TRBD1. This CDR3 region has 16 residues. The ends lost 1 base at V and 5 bases at J; junction bases unmatched: 8. Germline CDR1 and CDR2: MGHDK and SYGVNS. The CDR3 protein is CASSESGRGHEDTQYF. Here the CDR3 DNA reads TGTGCCAGCAGTGAATCTGGCAGGGGGCATGAAGATACGCAGTATTTT.

The rearrangement uses TRBV7-9 and TRBJ1-4, with D perhaps TRBD1 (6 bases). There are 15 residues in the CDR3. Per germline, CDR1 SEHNR and CDR2 FQNEAQ (reference sequence). V gave up 5 bases and J gave up 7 bases, with 17 bases separating them. CDR3 DNA sequence: TGTGCCAGCAGCCCTCGGACAGAGGCAGCTGAAAAACTGTTTTTT. The encoded protein is CASSPRTEAAEKLFF.

The chain has TRBV6-5 and TRBJ1-2; D perhaps matches TRBD1 (6 bases). There are 13 residues in the CDR3. Deletions cut 3 bases from V and 8 bases from J, with 13 bases between. Germline CDR1 and CDR2: MNHEY and SVGAGI. Here the CDR3 reads CASSYTGIEGYTF. The DNA for the CDR3 is TGTGCCAGCAGTTATACAGGGATTGAAGGCTACACCTTC.

V gene TRBV30 combines with J gene TRBJ2-1; 14 bases line up with TRBD2. With 3 bases clipped from V and 6 bases from J, the junction kept 1 base outside the gene matches. Germline lookup yields CDR1 GTSNPN and CDR2 SVGIG (reference sequence). The CDR3 is 14 residues long. The CDR3 region is CAWRGTSGSNEQFF. The CDR3 bases are TGTGCCTGGAGGGGGACTAGCGGGAGCAATGAGCAGTTCTTC. Based on the CDR3 plus reference TRBV30 and TRBJ2-1, the full variable domain is SQTIHQWPATLVQPVGSPLSLECTVEGTSNPNLYWYRQAAGRGLQLLFYSVGIGQISSEVPQNLSASRPQDRQFILSSKKLLLSDSGFYLCAWRGTSGSNEQFFGPGTRLTVL.

The rearrangement links TRBV4-1 to TRBJ2-4, with a possible D match to TRBD1 (6 bases). V was pared by 5 bases and J by 6 bases, with 17 bases between. Germline CDR1 and CDR2: MGHRA and YSYEKL. This CDR3 spans 15 amino acids. CDR3 DNA sequence: TGCGCCAGCAGCGCAGGGGTAGGGGTAGGAAACATTCAGTACTTC. Translating gives CASSAGVGVGNIQYF.